The clone carrying this T cell receptor (beta chain) occurred a few times. Its antigen is not known. Germline-derived CDR1 and CDR2 are SGHDN and FVKESK. The CDR3 extends over 14 amino acids. Between the trimmed V and J ends, which lost 1 base and 5 bases, there was a span of 9 bases. A second about 6 to 12 cycle PCR used barcoded and J-beta primers. TCRdb reanalysed the 5' RACE reads using MiXCR and keeps one entry per CDR3 protein. The sample contains about 1,600,000 distinct CDR3 sequences, 42% of which appear only once. The data are from a study of blood T cells in healthy people across ages. General observations from the study: PBMC samples, being unsorted, prevented any conclusive comparison of naive and antigen-experienced cells.

This TCR derives from a woman in her late teens or twenties in good health. Sample: blood. The chain employs TRBV14 and TRBJ2-1; D is unresolved. In nucleotides, the CDR3 is TGTGCCAGCAGCCAAGCAGATTTCGACAATGAGCAGTTCTTC. Residues: CASSQADFDNEQFF.